The 18 T cell receptor beta chains below all came from one sample that was sequenced in a study of early T cells in non-severe SARS-CoV-2 infection. TCRdb re-analysed the 5' RACE reads in MiXCR, keeping a single row per CDR3 protein. This sample has 20,000 to 30,000 distinct CDR3 sequences, with under 5% found just once. Sequenced sample: whole blood. Receptors originate from an adult who was a healthcare worker with PCR-confirmed SARS-CoV-2 infection or an uninfected control (not recorded which).

This clonotype showed up just a few times. The chain has TRBV25-1 and TRBJ2-1; D might be TRBD2 (6 bases). The CDR3 totals 15 residues. Trimming removed 0 bases from V and 1 base from J, with 7 bases in between. Germline assignment: CDR1 MGHDK and CDR2 SYGVNS. The CDR3 coding sequence is TGTGCCAGCAGTGAATACCGGGGGTCCTACAATGAGCAGTTCTTC. Residues: CASSEYRGSYNEQFF.

This clonotype came up a few times. The chain couples TRBV21-1 to TRBJ2-7; TRBD2, the table's D call, was not compared with the DNA. TRBV21-1 is tagged as a pseudogene. This CDR3 is built from 14 residues. CDR3 sequence: CVSSNGPAQYEQYF. CDR3 sequence (DNA): TGTGTCAGCAGCAATGGGCCAGCACAATACGAGCAGTACTTC.

This clonotype was recorded at least ten times. The chain is built from TRBV4-2 and TRBJ2-1; the D call may be TRBD1 or TRBD2 (5 bases each). The V gene lost 1 base and the J gene lost 2 bases, with 12 bases spanning the gap. The CDR3 is 16 amino acids. CDR1 is LGHNA and CDR2 is YNFKEQ in the germline V gene. The CDR3 sequence: CASSQASRDPYNEQFF. CDR3 bases: TGTGCCAGCAGCCAAGCGAGCCGGGACCCCTACAATGAGCAGTTCTTC.

This clonotype was found many times. The rearrangement joins TRBV18 to TRBJ2-1; no firm D call. CDR3 size: 13 residues. Per germline, CDR1 KGHSH and CDR2 LQKENI. Trimming took off 6 bases at V and 3 bases at J, with 9 bases between the two ends. The CDR3 bases are TGTGCCAGCTCCGTCTCGAACTACAATGAGCAGTTCTTC. Its translation is CASSVSNYNEQFF.

In its sample, this clonotype was seen many times. The chain joins TRBV5-1 to TRBJ2-3; unclear D gene. The CDR3 sequence is 14 residues long. CDR1 is SGHRS, CDR2 YFSETQ, per germline. Between the trimmed V and J ends, which lost 5 bases and 2 bases, there was a span of 12 bases. The DNA for the CDR3 is TGCGCCAGCAGGCCCGTGACGCTCACAGATACGCAGTATTTT. It specifies CASRPVTLTDTQYF.

This clonotype was found a few times. The chain links TRBV5-1 to TRBJ2-1; 8 nucleotides line up with TRBD2. The CDR3 is 16 amino acids. The junction had 8 bases not matched to a gene; V was cut back by 4 bases and J by 2 bases. Germline V gene sequence: CDR1 SGHRS, CDR2 YFSETQ. The CDR3 loop is CASSPSTSEPYNEQFF. CDR3 sequence (DNA): TGCGCCAGCAGCCCCTCGACTAGCGAGCCCTACAATGAGCAGTTCTTC.

This clonotype was picked up many times. The rearrangement joins TRBV10-3 to TRBJ2-3; 7 bases are a match to TRBD2. Germline CDR1 is ENHRY and CDR2 is SYGVKD. The CDR3 has 14 amino acids. With V trimmed by 5 bases and J by 3 bases, 5 bases remained unmatched. The CDR3 here is CAISPGRGTDTQYF. As DNA, the CDR3 is TGTGCCATCAGTCCTGGGAGGGGAACAGATACGCAGTATTTT.

This clonotype has more than one count but fewer than ten. The genes are TRBV20-1 and TRBJ2-3; 8 nucleotides align to TRBD2. J was trimmed by 0 bases and V by 4 bases; bases with no gene match: 0. In germline, CDR1 is DFQATT, CDR2 SNEGSKA (reference sequence). This CDR3 is 13 amino acids long. The DNA for the CDR3 is TGCAGTGCTATAGCGGGAAGCACAGATACGCAGTATTTT. Its translation: CSAIAGSTDTQYF.

This chain links TRBV20-1 with TRBJ2-3, with D possibly TRBD2 on 6 matching bases. Germline-derived CDR1 and CDR2 are DFQATT and SNEGSKA (reference sequence). The CDR3 has 12 residues. CDR3 residues: CSRAGPTDTQYF. The CDR3 DNA is TGCAGCCGAGCGGGTCCCACAGATACGCAGTATTTT.

There are many counts of this clonotype. J is TRBJ1-1 and V is TRBV6-5; D gene uncertain. The length of the CDR3 is 13 residues. The V end was cut by 5 bases, the J end by 1 base, with 8 bases between. From germline, CDR1 is MNHEY and CDR2 SVGAGI. CDR3 DNA sequence: TGTGCCAGCAGTGAGTATCCGAACACTGAAGCTTTCTTT. Translating gives CASSEYPNTEAFF.

The CDR3 is CASTLGSGRGNEQFF. The CDR3 DNA is TGCGCCAGCACCCTTGGAAGTGGCCGCGGGAATGAGCAGTTCTTC. The J gene is TRBJ2-1, the V gene TRBV5-1, with D tentatively TRBD2 (5 bases). The CDR3 covers 15 residues. Deletions cut 6 bases from V and 7 bases from J, with 20 bases between. CDR1 and CDR2 from the germline V gene are SGHRS and YFSETQ.

This clonotype was found many times. The chain recombines TRBV20-1 with TRBJ2-3, with D uncertain. The V gene lost 2 bases and the J gene lost 0 bases, with 15 bases spanning the gap. This CDR3 has 16 residues. Germline values: CDR1 DFQATT, CDR2 SNEGSKA (reference sequence). CDR3 in amino acids: CSARPLRASSTDTQYF. DNA of the CDR3: TGCAGTGCTAGACCTCTTAGAGCGTCTAGCACAGATACGCAGTATTTT.

This clonotype is labeled medium-sized (0.01 to 0.1%). The junction shows a germline mismatch at one end, possibly a read error. The chain joins TRBV5-1 to TRBJ2-7; D gene ambiguous. Germline V gives CDR1 SGHRS, CDR2 YFSETQ. The CDR3 is 11 amino acids. The CDR3 is CASSLGYEQYF. The CDR3 bases are TGTGCCAGCAGCTTGGGCTACGAGCAGTACTTC.

This clonotype came up many times. This sequence joins TRBV6-6 and TRBJ2-3; D unclear. V was cut by 5 bases and J by 2 bases, with 5 bases left in between. Per germline, CDR1 MNHNY and CDR2 SVGAGI (reference sequence). This CDR3 contains 12 residues. In nucleotides, the CDR3 is TGTGCCAGCAGTCTTAACACAGATACGCAGTATTTT. Residues: CASSLNTDTQYF.

This clonotype was observed many times. This chain links TRBV18 with TRBJ2-4, with D possibly being TRBD2 (6 bases). This CDR3 is 12 amino acids long. V was clipped by 3 bases and J by 6 bases, with 6 bases between them. The germline CDR1 and CDR2 sequences are KGHSH and LQKENI. The CDR3 spells CASSPEGNIQYF. The CDR3 DNA reads as TGTGCCAGCTCACCGGAGGGAAACATTCAGTACTTC. The full variable domain, in which reference TRBV18 and TRBJ2-4 provide the parts outside the CDR3, is NAGVMQNPRHLVRRRGQEARLRCSPMKGHSHVYWYRQLPEEGLKFMVYLQKENIIDESGMPKERFSAEFPKEGPSILRIQQVVRGDSAAYFCASSPEGNIQYFGAGTRLSVL.

In its sample, this clonotype was seen a few times. The V and J genes are TRBV12-3 or TRBV12-4 and TRBJ2-7; weak D call: TRBD2 (6 bases). This CDR3 has 15 residues. V gave up 5 bases and J gave up 4 bases, with 18 bases separating them. The chain's CDR3 is CASSRREQGTYEQYF. CDR3 nucleotides: TGTGCCAGCAGTCGCCGGGAGCAGGGAACGTACGAGCAGTACTTC.

This clonotype came up many times. The chain combines TRBV29-1 with TRBJ2-1; D call uncertain. The CDR3 length is 10 residues. V was pared by 5 bases and J by 8 bases, with 7 bases between. Germline CDR1 reads SQVTM; CDR2 reads ANQGSEA. CDR3 region: CSVLSYEQFF. The CDR3 coding sequence is TGCAGCGTTCTCTCGTATGAGCAGTTCTTC.

The chain is built from TRBV4-2 and TRBJ2-7; TRBD2 matches 14 bases. Germline V gene lookup returns CDR1 LGHNA and CDR2 YNFKEQ. The CDR3 extends over 18 amino acids. The V segment lost 0 bases and the J segment 5 bases; nucleotides outside the gene matches: 9. This chain's CDR3 is CASSQDLRLAGGKDEQYF. In DNA form, the CDR3 reads TGTGCCAGCAGCCAAGATCTTCGACTAGCGGGAGGGAAGGACGAGCAGTACTTC.